This TCR beta chain was captured by sequencing in a study of blood T cells in healthy people across ages. Trimming took 3 bases from V and 0 from J, leaving 10 bases between them. Germline V gives CDR1 DFQATT, CDR2 SNEGSKA (reference sequence). This CDR3 has 14 amino acids. Primers used in a second PCR of roughly 6 to 12 cycles were a sample-barcoded 5' primer and a J-beta primer mix. TCRdb ran MiXCR on the 5' RACE reads and lists one entry per CDR3 protein. The table has over 1.5 million distinct CDR3 sequences, around 50% seen once. This chain links TRBV20-1 with TRBJ2-3, with D perhaps matching TRBD2 (5 bases). The receptor was isolated from a woman in her thirties or forties in good health. The sample taken for sequencing was blood. The CDR3 reads CSASPAESTDTQYF. CDR3 DNA: TGCAGTGCTAGCCCAGCGGAGAGCACAGATACGCAGTATTTT.